This T cell receptor (beta chain) was sequenced during a study of blood T cells in healthy people across ages. Combining a sample-barcoded 5' primer with a J-beta primer mix, a second PCR ran for 7 to 11 cycles. TCRdb analysed the 5' RACE reads with MiXCR anew, one entry per CDR3 protein. The profile shows roughly 800,000 distinct CDR3 sequences, 58% of them singletons. CDR1 and CDR2 (germline): SGHTA, FQGNSA. This CDR3 spans 13 amino acids. With V trimmed by 10 bases and J by 1 base, 4 bases remained unmatched. The source is a young man in good health. Sequencing input: blood. The chain couples TRBV7-2 to TRBJ2-3; 8 nucleotides agree with TRBD2. This CDR3 is CATPTSGTDTQYF. The CDR3, as DNA: TGTGCCACCCCGACTAGCGGCACAGATACGCAGTATTTT.